These 19 T cell receptor beta chains share one sample of origin, sequenced in a study of identical twins. TCRdb reanalysed the 5' RACE reads using MiXCR and keeps one entry per CDR3 protein. The sample has around 280,000 distinct CDR3 sequences, roughly 8.6% seen once. These data also formed part of another study, on yellow fever vaccine responses in identical twins.

The sequenced sample was memory (CD45RO+) T cells sorted from blood. Receptors were obtained from a woman aged 18-29 years in good health.

This clonotype was seen at least ten times. The chain is built from TRBV28 and TRBJ2-7, with 9 bases aligning to TRBD2. The CDR3 has 19 amino acids. V trimming: 6 bases; J trimming: 4 bases; junction bases outside the gene matches: 22. The germline V gene encodes CDR1 MDHEN and CDR2 SYDVKM. CDR3 DNA sequence: TGTGCCAGCAGGTACAGCCCCGGCACTAGCGGGCAGGCCAGATACGAGCAGTACTTC. Translating gives CASRYSPGTSGQARYEQYF. Drawing the rest from reference TRBV28 and TRBJ2-7, the complete variable domain is DVKVTQSSRYLVKRTGEKVFLECVQDMDHENMFWYRQDPGLGLRLIYFSYDVKMKEKGDIPEGYSVSREKKERFSLILESASTNQTSMYLCASRYSPGTSGQARYEQYFGPGTRLTVT.

This clonotype came up many times. This sequence joins TRBV5-1 and TRBJ2-3, with D perhaps matching TRBD1 or TRBD2 (5 bases each). Trimming removed 5 bases at V and 5 bases at J, with 15 bases between. This CDR3 comprises 14 residues. Germline CDR1 SGHRS, CDR2 YFSETQ. The CDR3, as DNA: TGCGCCAGCAGTGGGACGAACGGTCGAGATACGCAGTATTTT. This encodes CASSGTNGRDTQYF.

This clonotype has ten or more counts. The chain recombines TRBV28 with TRBJ2-5; TRBD1 agrees at 8 bases. J lost 4 bases, V lost 4 bases, and 5 bases had no gene match. Germline V gene data show CDR1 as MDHEN and CDR2 as SYDVKM. The CDR3 is 14 residues long. The CDR3 sequence: CASSSTGGRETQYF. DNA for the CDR3: TGTGCCAGCAGTTCCACAGGGGGGAGAGAGACCCAGTACTTC.

This clonotype was counted only a few times. For the CDR3, the DNA is TGTGCCAGCAGTTCCTTCCGGGACGTAGGAGAGACCCAGTACTTC. As protein: CASSSFRDVGETQYF. The chain employs TRBV6-2 or TRBV6-3 and TRBJ2-5; D may correspond to TRBD1 or TRBD2 (5 bases each). Germline values: CDR1 MNHEY, CDR2 SVGEGT. This CDR3 comprises 15 residues. V lost 4 bases, J lost 4 bases, and 16 bases lay in between.

This clonotype turned up a few times. The chain carries TRBV6-1 and TRBJ2-5; 16 nucleotides agree with TRBD2. Germline CDR1 and CDR2: MNHNS and SASEGT. V was clipped by 5 bases and J by 5 bases; unmatched bases: 8. The CDR3 length is 17 residues. The DNA of the CDR3 is TGTGCCAGCAGTCCGGGACTAGCGGGAGGGCCGGGGGAGACCCAGTACTTC. It yields the protein CASSPGLAGGPGETQYF.

The V call is TRBV7-6, the J call TRBJ2-1; D is uncertain. V dropped 1 base and J dropped 9 bases, with 10 bases sitting between them. From germline, CDR1 is SGHVS and CDR2 FNYEAQ. This CDR3 region has 13 residues. The chain's CDR3 is CASSLGFTTEQFF. In DNA form, the CDR3 reads TGTGCCAGCAGCTTAGGGTTCACCACTGAGCAGTTCTTC.

This clonotype was counted only a few times. This chain joins TRBV6-1 and TRBJ1-3; tentative D call: TRBD1 (5 bases). Trimming took 10 bases from V and 0 from J, leaving 16 bases between them. The CDR3 is made up of 15 amino acids. The germline gives CDR1 MNHNS, CDR2 SASEGT. This CDR3 is CATRQTASSGNTIYF. As DNA, the CDR3 is TGTGCCACCAGACAGACAGCGAGCTCTGGAAACACCATATATTTT.

This chain links TRBV7-8 with TRBJ2-3, with D perhaps matching TRBD1 (5 bases). This CDR3 contains 14 residues. V was trimmed by 2 bases and J by 2 bases, leaving 8 bases between them. CDR1 and CDR2 from the germline V gene are SGHVS and FQNEAQ. CDR3 DNA: TGTGCCAGCAGCTTACAGGGAAACACAGATACGCAGTATTTT. This sequence encodes CASSLQGNTDTQYF.

This clonotype was seen at least ten times. The chain joins TRBV6-5 to TRBJ1-1; D gene unclear. The CDR3 totals 15 residues. Germline loops: CDR1 MNHEY, CDR2 SVGAGI. Deletions cut 2 bases from V and 1 base from J, with 11 bases between. The CDR3 sequence: CASSYSLLGNTEAFF. In nucleotides, the CDR3 is TGTGCCAGCAGTTACAGTCTTCTAGGGAACACTGAAGCTTTCTTT.

This clonotype was counted ten times or more. V gene TRBV6-5 combines with J gene TRBJ1-6; D may be TRBD1 (5 bases). CDR3 length equals 15 residues. V lost 4 bases and J lost 8, with 15 bases in between. The V gene's germline CDR1 is MNHEY and CDR2 SVGAGI. The CDR3 reads CASSSPSGVDSPLHF. DNA of the CDR3: TGTGCCAGCAGTTCCCCCTCGGGGGTTGATTCACCCCTCCACTTT.

The chain carries TRBV12-5 and TRBJ2-5, with TRBD2 matching 8 bases. Germline V lookup: CDR1 LGHNT, CDR2 FRNRAP. This CDR3 comprises 13 residues. V was clipped by 7 bases and J by 1 base; unmatched bases: 2. CDR3 nucleotides: TGTGCTAGTGTCCGGGGGGGCCAAGAGACCCAGTACTTC. The encoded protein is CASVRGGQETQYF. Complete variable domain (other parts from reference TRBV12-5 and TRBJ2-5): DARVTQTPRHKVTEMGQEVTMRCQPILGHNTVFWYRQTMMQGLELLAYFRNRAPLDDSGMPKDRFSAEMPDATLATLKIQPSEPRDSAVYFCASVRGGQETQYFGPGTRLLVL.

This clonotype came up many times. This chain uses TRBV6-1 with TRBJ2-1, with 10 bases identical to TRBD2. In germline, CDR1 is MNHNS, CDR2 SASEGT. This CDR3 comprises 15 residues. The V segment lost 7 bases and the J segment 7 bases; nucleotides outside the gene matches: 10. CDR3 bases: TGTGCCAGCAAGGTTGTAGCGGGAGGTTCTAATGAGCAGTTCTTC. Amino acid sequence: CASKVVAGGSNEQFF.

This clonotype was recorded a few times. V is TRBV12-3 or TRBV12-4 and J is TRBJ2-1; TRBD2 might be the D (6 bases). This CDR3 comprises 15 residues. V was trimmed by 0 bases and J by 9 bases, leaving 15 bases between them. The CDR3: CASSLALFRESEQFF. The CDR3 DNA follows: TGTGCCAGCAGTTTAGCGTTGTTTCGGGAGAGTGAGCAGTTCTTC.

This clonotype has just a few counts. The genes are TRBV4-1 and TRBJ2-1, with 12 bases aligning to TRBD2. The CDR3 runs 17 residues. The V gene end was trimmed by 3 bases and the J gene end by 7 bases; junction bases not matched to a gene: 10. Germline CDR1 reads MGHRA; CDR2 reads YSYEKL. CDR3 nucleotide sequence: TGCGCCAGCAGCCAGATCCAACTAGCGGGAGGCCGAAATGAGCAGTTCTTC. Translated: CASSQIQLAGGRNEQFF.

This clonotype has just a few counts. V is TRBV6-4 and J is TRBJ1-1, with 7 bases lining up with TRBD1. Germline assignment: CDR1 MRHNA and CDR2 SNTAGT. V lost 6 bases, J lost 1 base, and 11 bases stayed unmatched. The CDR3 has 16 amino acids. The CDR3 loop is CASSEGQEGTNTEAFF. For the CDR3, the DNA is TGTGCCAGCAGCGAAGGACAGGAGGGTACGAACACTGAAGCTTTCTTT.

This clonotype was recorded many times. This chain uses TRBV7-9 with TRBJ1-5; D call uncertain. This CDR3 comprises 14 residues. CDR1 SEHNR and CDR2 FQNEAQ come from the germline V gene (reference sequence). The germline V and J ends were trimmed by 5 bases and 0 bases, with 8 bases remaining between them. The CDR3 nucleotides read TGTGCCAGCAGCCGTTCAAGTAGCAATCAGCCCCAGCATTTT. It encodes CASSRSSSNQPQHF.

The chain links TRBV2 to TRBJ1-5; D is uncertain. V gave up 0 bases and J gave up 7 bases, with 16 bases separating them. The germline V gene has CDR1 SNHLY and CDR2 FYNNEI. This CDR3 is 16 amino acids long. The CDR3 is CASSEAPGNSGQPQHF. The CDR3 region has the DNA TGTGCCAGCAGTGAAGCGCCAGGAAACAGTGGGCAGCCCCAGCATTTT.

A few counts support this clonotype. CDR3 nucleotides: TGCGCCAGCAGCTTGGTGGGTTCGGCAGAGACCCAGTACTTC. The encoded protein is CASSLVGSAETQYF. The chain joins TRBV5-1 to TRBJ2-5; no clear D. V lost 0 bases, J lost 4 bases, and 10 bases lay in between. The length of the CDR3 is 14 residues. Germline V gene data show CDR1 as SGHRS and CDR2 as YFSETQ.

The CDR3 nucleotides read TGTGCCAGCAGTACCGGGACAGGAACTAGCACAGATACGCAGTATTTT. It codes for CASSTGTGTSTDTQYF. The gene calls are TRBV12-3 or TRBV12-4 and TRBJ2-3; 8 nucleotides line up with TRBD1. The CDR3 has 16 residues. Trimming at V came to 5 bases and at J to 0 bases, leaving 7 bases not matched to a gene.